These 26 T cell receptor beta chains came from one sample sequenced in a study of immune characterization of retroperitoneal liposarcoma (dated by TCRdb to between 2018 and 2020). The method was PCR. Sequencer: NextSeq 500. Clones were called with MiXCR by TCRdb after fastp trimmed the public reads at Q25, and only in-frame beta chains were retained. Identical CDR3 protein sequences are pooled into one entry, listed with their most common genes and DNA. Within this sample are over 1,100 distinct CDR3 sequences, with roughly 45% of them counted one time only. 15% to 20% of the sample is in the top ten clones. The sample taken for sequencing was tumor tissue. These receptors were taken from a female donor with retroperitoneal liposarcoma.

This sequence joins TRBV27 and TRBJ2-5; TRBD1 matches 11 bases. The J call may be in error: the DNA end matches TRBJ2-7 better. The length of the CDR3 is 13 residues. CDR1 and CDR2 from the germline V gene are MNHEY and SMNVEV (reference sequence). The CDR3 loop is CATGQGALYEQYF. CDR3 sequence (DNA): TGTGCCACCGGACAGGGGGCGCTTTACGAGCAGTACTTC.

The CDR3 loop reads CASNPPGGTQYF. CDR3 nucleotide sequence: TGTGCCAGCAACCCCCCGGGGGGGACCCAGTACTTC. This chain connects TRBV7-2 to TRBJ2-1; 7 bases agree with TRBD2. The J call could be wrong; TRBJ2-5 is a better fit for the DNA end. Germline loops: CDR1 SGHTA, CDR2 FQGNSA. The CDR3 totals 12 residues.

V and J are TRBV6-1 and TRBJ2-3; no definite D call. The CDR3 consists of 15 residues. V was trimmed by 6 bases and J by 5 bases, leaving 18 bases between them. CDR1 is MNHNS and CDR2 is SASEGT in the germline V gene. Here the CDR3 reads CASSLRRTEQDTQYF. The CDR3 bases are TGTGCCAGCAGCCTTAGACGGACGGAGCAAGATACGCAGTATTTT.

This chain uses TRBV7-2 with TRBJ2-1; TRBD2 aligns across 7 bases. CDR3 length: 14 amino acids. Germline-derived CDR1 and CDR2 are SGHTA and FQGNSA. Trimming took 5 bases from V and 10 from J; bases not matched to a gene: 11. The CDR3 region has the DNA TGTGCCAGCAGCAGACGCGGGAGTTCCTACGAGCAGTTCTTC. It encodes CASSRRGSSYEQFF.

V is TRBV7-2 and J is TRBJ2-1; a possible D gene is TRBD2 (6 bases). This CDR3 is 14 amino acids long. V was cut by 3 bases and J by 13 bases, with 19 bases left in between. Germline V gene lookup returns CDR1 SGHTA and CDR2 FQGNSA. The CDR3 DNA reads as TGTGCCAGCAGCTTTGGGCAGCCGGGGGAGACCCAGTTCTTC. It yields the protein CASSFGQPGETQFF. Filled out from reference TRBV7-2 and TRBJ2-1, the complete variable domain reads GAGVSQSPSNKVTEKGKDVELRCDPISGHTALYWYRQSLGQGLEFLIYFQGNSAPDKSGLPSDRFSAERTGGSVSTLTIQRTQQEDSAVYLCASSFGQPGETQFFGPGTRLTVL.

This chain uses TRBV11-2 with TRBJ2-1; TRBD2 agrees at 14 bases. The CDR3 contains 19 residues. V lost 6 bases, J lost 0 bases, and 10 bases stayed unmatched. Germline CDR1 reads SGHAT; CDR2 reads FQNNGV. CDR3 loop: CASRKNTGTSGSSYNEQFF. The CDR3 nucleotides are TGTGCCAGCAGGAAAAATACCGGGACTAGCGGGAGCTCCTACAATGAGCAGTTCTTC.

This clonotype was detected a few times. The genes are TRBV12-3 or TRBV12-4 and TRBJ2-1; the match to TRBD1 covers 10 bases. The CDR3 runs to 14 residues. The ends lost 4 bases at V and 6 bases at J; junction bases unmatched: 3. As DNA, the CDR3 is TGTGCCAGCAGTTCCCGGACAGGGGGCAATGAGCAGTTCTTC. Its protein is CASSSRTGGNEQFF.

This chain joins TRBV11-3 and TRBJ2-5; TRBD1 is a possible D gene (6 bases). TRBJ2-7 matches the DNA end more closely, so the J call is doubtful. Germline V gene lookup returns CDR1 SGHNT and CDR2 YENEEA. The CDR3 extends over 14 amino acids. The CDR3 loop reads CASSLFRGAYEQYF. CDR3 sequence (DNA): TGTGCCAGCAGCTTGTTCAGGGGCGCCTACGAGCAGTACTTC.

CDR3 region: CASSYSGGPNYEQFF. In DNA form, the CDR3 reads TGTGCCAGCAGTTACTCAGGGGGTCCCAACTACGAGCAGTTCTTC. This chain uses TRBV27 with TRBJ2-5; 7 bases line up with TRBD1. The closer fit of TRBJ2-1 to the DNA end suggests the J call may be wrong. Germline V CDR1 and CDR2: MNHEY, SMNVEV (reference sequence). The CDR3 length is 15 residues.

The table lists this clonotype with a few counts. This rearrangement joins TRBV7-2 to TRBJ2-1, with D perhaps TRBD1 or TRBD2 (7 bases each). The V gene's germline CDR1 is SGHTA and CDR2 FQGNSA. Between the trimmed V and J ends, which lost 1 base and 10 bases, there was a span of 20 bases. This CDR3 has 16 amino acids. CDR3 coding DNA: TGTGCCAGCAGCTTAGGGGCCCCAGGGGGGGGCTACGAGCAGTTCTTC. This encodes CASSLGAPGGGYEQFF. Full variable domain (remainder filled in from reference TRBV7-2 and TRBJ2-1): GAGVSQSPSNKVTEKGKDVELRCDPISGHTALYWYRQSLGQGLEFLIYFQGNSAPDKSGLPSDRFSAERTGGSVSTLTIQRTQQEDSAVYLCASSLGAPGGGYEQFFGPGTRLTVL.

The CDR3 region is CASSPGTSGRIHEQYF. As DNA, the CDR3 is TGTGCCAGCAGCCCCGGGACTAGCGGGAGGATCCACGAGCAGTACTTC. The chain has TRBV7-2 and TRBJ2-5; TRBD2 matches at 15 bases. The tail of the sequence fits TRBJ2-7 better, so the J call may be wrong. The CDR3 is 16 residues long. Germline CDR1 SGHTA, CDR2 FQGNSA.

CDR3 region: CASSLDATTSRETQFF. CDR3 in DNA: TGTGCCAGCAGCTTAGATGCCACCACCTCGCGGGAGACCCAGTTCTTC. The chain employs TRBV7-2 and TRBJ2-1; 7 bases map to TRBD2. Germline loops: CDR1 SGHTA, CDR2 FQGNSA. V lost 1 base to trimming and J lost 13 bases; unmatched junction nucleotides: 16. This CDR3 is 16 amino acids long.

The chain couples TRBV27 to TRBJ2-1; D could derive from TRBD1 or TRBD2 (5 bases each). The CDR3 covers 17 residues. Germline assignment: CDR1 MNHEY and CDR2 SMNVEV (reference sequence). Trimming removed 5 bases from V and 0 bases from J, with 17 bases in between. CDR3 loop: CASSPGAGPSSYNEQFF. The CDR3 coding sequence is TGTGCCAGCAGTCCCGGGGCGGGCCCCAGCTCCTACAATGAGCAGTTCTTC.

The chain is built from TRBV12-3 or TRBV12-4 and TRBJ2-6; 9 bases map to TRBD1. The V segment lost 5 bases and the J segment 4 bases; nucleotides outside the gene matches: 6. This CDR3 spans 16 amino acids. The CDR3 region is CASSPRTGVGANVLTF. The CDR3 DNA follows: TGTGCCAGCAGTCCAAGGACAGGGGTCGGGGCCAACGTCCTGACTTTC.

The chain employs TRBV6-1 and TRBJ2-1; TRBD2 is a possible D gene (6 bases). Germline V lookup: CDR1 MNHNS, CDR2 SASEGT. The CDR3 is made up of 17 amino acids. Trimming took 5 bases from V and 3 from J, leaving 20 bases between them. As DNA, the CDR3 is TGTGCCAGCAGTTACCGTAGCGGCCTAGGTCACTACAATGAGCAGTTCTTC. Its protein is CASSYRSGLGHYNEQFF.

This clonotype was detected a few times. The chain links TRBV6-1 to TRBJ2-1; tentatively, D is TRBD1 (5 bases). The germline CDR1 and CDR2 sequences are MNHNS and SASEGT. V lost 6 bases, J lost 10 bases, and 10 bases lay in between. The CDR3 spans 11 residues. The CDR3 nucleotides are TGTGCCAGCAGCACATGGGGCGAGCAGTTCTTC. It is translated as CASSTWGEQFF.

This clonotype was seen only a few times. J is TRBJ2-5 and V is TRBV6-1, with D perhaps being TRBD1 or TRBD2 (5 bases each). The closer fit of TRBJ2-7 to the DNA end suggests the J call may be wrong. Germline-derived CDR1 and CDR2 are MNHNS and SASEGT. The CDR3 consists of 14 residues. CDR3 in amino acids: CATAWGRSPYEQYF. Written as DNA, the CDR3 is TGTGCCACAGCCTGGGGGAGAAGCCCCTACGAGCAGTACTTC.

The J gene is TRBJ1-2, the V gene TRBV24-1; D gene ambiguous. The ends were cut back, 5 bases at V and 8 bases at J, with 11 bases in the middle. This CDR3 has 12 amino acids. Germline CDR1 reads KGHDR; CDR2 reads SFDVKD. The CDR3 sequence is CATSAPDSGYTF. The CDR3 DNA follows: TGTGCCACCAGTGCCCCGGATAGCGGCTACACCTTC.

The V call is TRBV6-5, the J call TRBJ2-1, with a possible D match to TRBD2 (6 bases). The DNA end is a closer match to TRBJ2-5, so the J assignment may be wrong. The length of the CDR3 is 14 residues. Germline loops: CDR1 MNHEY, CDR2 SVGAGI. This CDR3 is CASSYRRTGVPQYF. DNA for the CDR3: TGTGCCAGCAGTTACCGACGCACGGGGGTGCCCCAGTACTTC.

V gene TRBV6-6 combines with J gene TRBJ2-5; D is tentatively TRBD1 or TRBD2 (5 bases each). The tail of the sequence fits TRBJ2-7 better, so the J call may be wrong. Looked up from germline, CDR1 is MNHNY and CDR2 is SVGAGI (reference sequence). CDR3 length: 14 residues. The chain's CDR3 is CASSHRDGDYEQYF. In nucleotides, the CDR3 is TGTGCCAGCAGTCACCGGGACGGGGACTACGAGCAGTACTTC.

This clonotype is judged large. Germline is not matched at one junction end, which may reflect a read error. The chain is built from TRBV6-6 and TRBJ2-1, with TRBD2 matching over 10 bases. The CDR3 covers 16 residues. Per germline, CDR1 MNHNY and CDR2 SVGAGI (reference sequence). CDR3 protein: CASSDSSGGAYNEQFF. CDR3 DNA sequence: TGTGCCAGCAGTGACTCGAGCGGGGGGGCCTACAATGAGCAGTTCTTC.

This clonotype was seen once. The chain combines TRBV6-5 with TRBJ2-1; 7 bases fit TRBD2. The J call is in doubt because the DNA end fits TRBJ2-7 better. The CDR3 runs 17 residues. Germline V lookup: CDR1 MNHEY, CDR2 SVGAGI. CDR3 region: CASSYTPPASGTYEQYF. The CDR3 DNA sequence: TGTGCCAGCAGTTACACTCCCCCAGCTAGCGGCACCTACGAGCAGTACTTC.

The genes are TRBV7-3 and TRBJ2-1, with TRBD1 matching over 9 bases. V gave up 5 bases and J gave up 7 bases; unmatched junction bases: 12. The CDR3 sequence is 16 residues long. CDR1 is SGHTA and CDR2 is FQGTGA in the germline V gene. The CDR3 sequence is CASSVAAGTGSNEQFF. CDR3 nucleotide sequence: TGTGCCAGCAGCGTAGCGGCGGGGACAGGGTCAAATGAGCAGTTCTTC.

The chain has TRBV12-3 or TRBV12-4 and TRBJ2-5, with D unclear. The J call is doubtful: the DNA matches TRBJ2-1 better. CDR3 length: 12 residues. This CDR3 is CASSLVSNEQFF. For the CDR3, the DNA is TGTGCCAGCAGTTTAGTCTCCAATGAGCAGTTCTTC.

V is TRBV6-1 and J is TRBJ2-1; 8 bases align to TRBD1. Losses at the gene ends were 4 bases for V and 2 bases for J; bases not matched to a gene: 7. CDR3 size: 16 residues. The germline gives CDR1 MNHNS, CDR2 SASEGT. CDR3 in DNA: TGTGCCAGCAGTGGTAGACAGGGGTTGCCCTACAATGAGCAGTTCTTC. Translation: CASSGRQGLPYNEQFF.

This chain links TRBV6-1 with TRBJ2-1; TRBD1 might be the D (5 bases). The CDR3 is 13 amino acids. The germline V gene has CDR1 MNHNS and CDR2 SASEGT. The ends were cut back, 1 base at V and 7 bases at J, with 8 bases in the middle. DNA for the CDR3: TGTGCCAGCAGTGAAGGACAGTTAAATGAGCAGTTCTTC. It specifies CASSEGQLNEQFF.